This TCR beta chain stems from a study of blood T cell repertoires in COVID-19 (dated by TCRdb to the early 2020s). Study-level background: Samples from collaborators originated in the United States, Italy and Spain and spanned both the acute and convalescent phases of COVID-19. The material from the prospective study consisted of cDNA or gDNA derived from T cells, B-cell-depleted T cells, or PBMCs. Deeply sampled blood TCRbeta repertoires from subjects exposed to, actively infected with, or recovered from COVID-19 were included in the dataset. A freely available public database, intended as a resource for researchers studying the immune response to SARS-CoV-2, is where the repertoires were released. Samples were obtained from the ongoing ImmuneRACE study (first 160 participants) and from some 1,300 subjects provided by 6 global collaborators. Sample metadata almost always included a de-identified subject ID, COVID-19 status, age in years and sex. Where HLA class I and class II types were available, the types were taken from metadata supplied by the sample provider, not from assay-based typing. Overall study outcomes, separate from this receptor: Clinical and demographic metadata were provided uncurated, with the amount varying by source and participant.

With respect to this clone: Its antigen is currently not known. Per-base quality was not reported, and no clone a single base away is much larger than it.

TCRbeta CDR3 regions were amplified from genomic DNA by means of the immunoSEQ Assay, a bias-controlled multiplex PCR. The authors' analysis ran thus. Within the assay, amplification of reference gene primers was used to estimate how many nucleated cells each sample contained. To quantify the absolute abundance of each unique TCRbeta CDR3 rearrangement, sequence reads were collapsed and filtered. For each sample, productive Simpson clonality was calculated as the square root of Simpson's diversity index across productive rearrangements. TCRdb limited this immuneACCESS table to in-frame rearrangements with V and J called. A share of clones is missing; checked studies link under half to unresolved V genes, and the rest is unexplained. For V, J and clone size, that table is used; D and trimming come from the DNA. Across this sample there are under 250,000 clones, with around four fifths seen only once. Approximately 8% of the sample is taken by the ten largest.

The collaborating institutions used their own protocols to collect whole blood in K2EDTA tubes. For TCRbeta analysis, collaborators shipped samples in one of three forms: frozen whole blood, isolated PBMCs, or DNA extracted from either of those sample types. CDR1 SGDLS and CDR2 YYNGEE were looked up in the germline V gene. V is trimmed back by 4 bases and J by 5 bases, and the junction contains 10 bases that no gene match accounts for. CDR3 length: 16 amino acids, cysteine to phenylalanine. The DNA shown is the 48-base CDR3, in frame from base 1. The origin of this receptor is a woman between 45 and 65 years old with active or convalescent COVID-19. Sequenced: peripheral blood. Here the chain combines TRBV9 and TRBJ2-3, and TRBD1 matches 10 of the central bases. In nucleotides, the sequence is TGTGCCAGCAGCTCCCTTGGGGGACAGGGGCGAGATACGCAGTATTTT. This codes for CASSSLGGQGRDTQYF.